Presented here are 16 T cell receptor beta chains from one specimen sequenced in a study of T cell responses to AZD1222 COVID-19 vaccine. Assay: immunoSEQ multiplex PCR; the TCRdb copy retains only in-frame clones and omits some. The sample shows some 150,000 clones, more than 90% of them seen only once. Sample: peripheral blood, taken on day 0 of AZD1222 vaccination. The receptor source for this set is an adult in good health.

This chain connects TRBV9 to TRBJ2-1; TRBD2 is a possible D gene (6 bases). V was trimmed by 1 base and J by 1 base, leaving 12 bases between them. The CDR3 runs to 16 residues. Germline CDR1 SGDLS, CDR2 YYNGEE. The CDR3 DNA is TGTGCCAGCAGCGTAAGCCCCGGGGGATCCTACAATGAGCAGTTCTTC. Translated, it gives CASSVSPGGSYNEQFF.

The chain has TRBV11-3 and TRBJ2-5, with 8 bases aligning to TRBD1. In germline, CDR1 is SGHNT, CDR2 YENEEA. Germline trimming cut 4 bases from V and 4 bases from J; bases unmatched to any gene: 5. This CDR3 spans 14 amino acids. CDR3 protein: CASSSGQERETQYF. As DNA, the CDR3 is TGTGCCAGCAGCTCGGGACAGGAAAGAGAGACCCAGTACTTC.

CDR3 sequence (DNA): TGTGCCACCAGCAGAGATAGAGGGCGCTATGGCTACACCTTC. Protein product: CATSRDRGRYGYTF. The chain employs TRBV15 and TRBJ1-2, with D uncertain. The CDR3 loop spans 14 amino acids. In germline, CDR1 is LNHNV, CDR2 YYDKDF (reference sequence). With 0 bases removed from V and 4 bases from J, the gap between germline ends came to 9 bases.

The rearrangement links TRBV19 to TRBJ1-4, with TRBD1 identical over 7 bases. Per the germline V gene, CDR1 is LNHDA and CDR2 is SQIVND (reference sequence). The J segment lost 0 bases and the V segment lost 4 bases, leaving 8 bases of the junction unmatched. CDR3 length: 17 amino acids. This CDR3 is CASSTGTALATNEKLFF. CDR3 coding DNA: TGTGCCAGTAGTACCGGGACAGCCCTAGCAACTAATGAAAAACTGTTTTTT.

The sample holds a few counts of this clone. This chain links TRBV11-3 with TRBJ2-3; 8 nucleotides agree with TRBD2. The CDR3 sequence is 14 residues long. From germline, CDR1 is SGHNT and CDR2 YENEEA. The junction had 1 base not matched to a gene; V was cut back by 1 base and J by 4 bases. CDR3 bases: TGTGCCAGCAGCTTAGCGGGAGGGCCAGATACGCAGTATTTT. It codes for CASSLAGGPDTQYF.

V is TRBV19 and J is TRBJ1-3; possible D gene TRBD1, 5 bases. The CDR3 contains 15 residues. V lost 2 bases, J lost 2 bases, and 10 bases lay in between. Germline lookup yields CDR1 LNHDA and CDR2 SQIVND (reference sequence). CDR3 DNA: TGTGCCAGTAGTATACGGCAGGGAGCTGGAAACACCATATATTTT. It yields the protein CASSIRQGAGNTIYF.

The rearrangement links TRBV9 to TRBJ1-2; 7 bases match TRBD1. The CDR3 is 15 amino acids. Germline V gene sequence: CDR1 SGDLS, CDR2 YYNGEE. Trimming at V came to 3 bases and at J to 2 bases, leaving 7 bases not matched to a gene. CDR3 nucleotide sequence: TGTGCCAGCAGCGCCGGGACAGTGCCCAACTATGGCTACACCTTC. It translates to CASSAGTVPNYGYTF.

This clone was detected only a few times. The rearrangement links TRBV2 to TRBJ1-5; no firm D call. Germline loops: CDR1 SNHLY, CDR2 FYNNEI. This CDR3 is 13 amino acids long. V was trimmed by 3 bases and J by 5 bases, leaving 8 bases between them. CDR3 amino acids: CASSEGRDQPQHF. The CDR3 bases are TGTGCCAGCAGTGAGGGAAGGGATCAGCCCCAGCATTTT.

CDR3: CASSESGQGRYGYTF. The DNA of the CDR3 is TGTGCCAGCAGTGAATCGGGACAGGGTCGTTATGGCTACACCTTC. The chain is built from TRBV25-1 and TRBJ1-2; TRBD1 aligns across 9 bases. The CDR3 covers 15 residues. Germline values: CDR1 MGHDK, CDR2 SYGVNS. V lost 1 base and J lost 5; bases outside the gene matches: 5.

The rearrangement links TRBV29-1 to TRBJ1-2; D gene ambiguous. Trimming pared 3 bases from V and 3 bases from J, leaving 17 bases between. The germline V gene has CDR1 SQVTM and CDR2 ANQGSEA. The CDR3 is made up of 15 amino acids. In nucleotides, the CDR3 is TGCAGCGTTGAGGGAGATCGGGAAAACTACTATGGCTACACCTTC. It encodes CSVEGDRENYYGYTF.

The V gene is TRBV10-3, the J gene TRBJ2-5; D unclear. The germline gives CDR1 ENHRY, CDR2 SYGVKD. This CDR3 is built from 14 residues. Trimming pared 2 bases from V and 0 bases from J, leaving 7 bases between. In nucleotides, the CDR3 is TGTGCCATCAGTGAGGGGCAGTACCAAGAGACCCAGTACTTC. It encodes CAISEGQYQETQYF.

The rearrangement uses TRBV4-3 and TRBJ1-5, with 8 bases that match TRBD1. Germline CDR1 and CDR2: LGHNA and YSLEER. The trim removed 0 bases at V and 2 bases at J, leaving 9 bases unmatched. The CDR3 sequence is 18 residues long. CDR3 coding DNA: TGCGCCAGCAGCCAAGACCACCGGACAGGGCGTCGCAATCAGCCCCAGCATTTT. It encodes CASSQDHRTGRRNQPQHF.

The chain uses TRBV7-2 and TRBJ2-7; TRBD2 matches 8 bases. Germline V gene lookup returns CDR1 SGHTA and CDR2 FQGNSA. Trimming at V came to 1 base and at J to 4 bases, leaving 15 bases not matched to a gene. This CDR3 has 18 residues. The CDR3 nucleotides are TGTGCCAGCAGCTTAGGGGTTGCGGGTATTAGCGGGGATTACGAGCAGTACTTC. As protein: CASSLGVAGISGDYEQYF.

The chain carries TRBV19 and TRBJ2-1, with D maybe TRBD2 (5 bases). The CDR3 runs 16 residues. The V gene lost 5 bases and the J gene lost 3 bases, with 17 bases spanning the gap. The germline CDR1 and CDR2 sequences are LNHDA and SQIVND (reference sequence). The DNA for the CDR3 is TGTGCCAGTAGTGTGAACAGCGGCCATTACTACAATGAGCAGTTCTTC. Encoded protein: CASSVNSGHYYNEQFF.

On this clone: This sample includes further DNA sequences coding for the same CDR3. J is TRBJ1-1 and V is TRBV9, with D uncertain. V was pared by 3 bases and J by 1 base, with 7 bases between. The CDR3 totals 13 residues. In germline, CDR1 is SGDLS, CDR2 YYNGEE. The DNA for the CDR3 is TGTGCCAGCAGCGGCGGGCGGAACACTGAAGCTTTCTTT. The encoded protein is CASSGGRNTEAFF.

J is TRBJ1-3 and V is TRBV15; D not certain. Looked up from germline, CDR1 is LNHNV and CDR2 is YYDKDF (reference sequence). V dropped 0 bases and J dropped 0 bases, with 18 bases sitting between them. The CDR3 has 19 residues. DNA for the CDR3: TGTGCCACCAGCAGAGATCCAATGGGAGGCCCTAACTCTGGAAACACCATATATTTT. This sequence encodes CATSRDPMGGPNSGNTIYF.